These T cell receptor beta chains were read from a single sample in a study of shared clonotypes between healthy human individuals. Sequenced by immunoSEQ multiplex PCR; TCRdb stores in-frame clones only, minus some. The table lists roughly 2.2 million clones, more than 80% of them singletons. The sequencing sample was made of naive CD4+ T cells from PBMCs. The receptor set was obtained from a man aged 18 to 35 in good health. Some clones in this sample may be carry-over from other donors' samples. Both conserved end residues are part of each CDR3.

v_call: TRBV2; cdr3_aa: CASTIPGTYGGF
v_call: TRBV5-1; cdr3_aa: CASSLEGGTDTQYF
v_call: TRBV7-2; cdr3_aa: CASSLFLAVSTDTQYF
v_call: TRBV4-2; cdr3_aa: CASSQELGTAGHEQYF
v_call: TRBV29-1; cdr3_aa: CSVAGLAFGVTDYTF
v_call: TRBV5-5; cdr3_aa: CASSSRDLTYEQYF
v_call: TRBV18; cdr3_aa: CASSPRLAAYNEQFF
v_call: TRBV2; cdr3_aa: CASKEDNQETQYF
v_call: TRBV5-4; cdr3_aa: CASSFGGLRQETQYF
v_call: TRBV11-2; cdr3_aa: CASSSYIRDTRF
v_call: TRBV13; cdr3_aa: CASSPTGRGYGYTF